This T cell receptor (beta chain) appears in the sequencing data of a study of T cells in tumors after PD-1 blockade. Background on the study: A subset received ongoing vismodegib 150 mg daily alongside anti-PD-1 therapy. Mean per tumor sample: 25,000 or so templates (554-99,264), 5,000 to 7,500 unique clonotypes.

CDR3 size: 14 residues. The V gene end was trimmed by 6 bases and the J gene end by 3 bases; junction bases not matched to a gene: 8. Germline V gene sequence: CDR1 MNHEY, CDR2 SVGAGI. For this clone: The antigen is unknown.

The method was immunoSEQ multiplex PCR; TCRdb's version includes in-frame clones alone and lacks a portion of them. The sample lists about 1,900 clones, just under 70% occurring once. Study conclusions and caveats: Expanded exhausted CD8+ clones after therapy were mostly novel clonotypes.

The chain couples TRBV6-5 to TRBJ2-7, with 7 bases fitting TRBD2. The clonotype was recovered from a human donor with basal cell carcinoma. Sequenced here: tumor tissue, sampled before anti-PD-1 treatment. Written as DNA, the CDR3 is TGTGCCAGCAGGTCCCGCGGGGGTCTCTACGAGCAGTACTTC. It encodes CASRSRGGLYEQYF.